This TCR beta chain was sequenced during a study of cytomegalovirus exposure and HLA in healthy donors. While unrecorded immune exposures were likely, the donors were nominally healthy when sampled. On this clone: Its antigen is currently unknown.

A multiplex PCR was run with 60 Vbeta primers and 13 Jbeta primers. Profiled with immunoSEQ multiplex PCR; TCRdb holds only in-frame clones, not every one. Here the sample spans about 200,000 clones, roughly 86% being singletons. Trimming shortened V by 1 base and J by 7 bases, and 5 bases separated the two germline ends. The V gene's germline CDR1 is SGHKS and CDR2 YYEKEE (reference sequence). CDR3 length: 12 amino acids. Study-level results: In terms of immune exposure information, only CMV serostatus was available. The authors later linked a missense DCLRE1C variant to TCR beta V- and J-gene trimming.

Sequenced input: PBMCs. The V and J genes are TRBV5-5 and TRBJ2-2, with D unclear. The receptor was isolated from a man aged 35 to 55 in good health and CMV-seropositive. Here the CDR3 DNA reads TGTGCCAGCAGCTTGTCCGGCGGGGAGCTGTTTTTT. Amino acids: CASSLSGGELFF. The full variable domain, in which reference TRBV5-5 and TRBJ2-2 provide the parts outside the CDR3, is DAGVTQSPTHLIKTRGQQVTLRCSPISGHKSVSWYQQVLGQGPQFIFQYYEKEERGRGNFPDRFSARQFPNYSSELNVNALLLGDSALYLCASSLSGGELFFGEGSRLTVL.